These T cell receptor beta chains were read from a single sample in a study of blood T cell repertoires in COVID-19. The data were produced by immunoSEQ multiplex PCR, yet TCRdb's version contains in-frame clones alone and is incomplete. The table shows roughly 93,000 clones, with about nine tenths occurring only once. The source material was peripheral blood. Every receptor here comes from a man aged 45-65 years with acute or convalescent COVID-19. The CDR3 runs from the conserved cysteine through the conserved F or W. The order of the fields is D gene, J gene, V gene, clone size, CDR3 protein, CDR3 DNA. A D gene is named only where the DNA matches it firmly. Where a row states a size, it is once, few, many or the class of an expanded clone; other rows omit it.

. TRBJ1-2 TRBV30 once CAWLQIYGYTF TGTGCCTGGTTACAGATCTATGGCTACACCTTC
TRBD2 TRBJ2-5 TRBV10-3 . CAISDRTSGQETQYF TGTGCCATCAGTGACAGGACTAGCGGCCAAGAGACCCAGTACTTC
. TRBJ1-2 TRBV19 . CASSIPGAPYGYTF TGTGCCAGTAGTATCCCAGGGGCCCCCTATGGCTACACCTTC
TRBD2 TRBJ2-2 TRBV7-6 . CASSERTSGVGELFF TGTGCCAGCAGCGAAAGGACTAGCGGGGTCGGGGAGCTGTTTTTT
. TRBJ1-1 TRBV30 . CAWSVTGRTEAFF TGTGCCTGGAGTGTAACAGGCCGGACTGAAGCTTTCTTT
TRBD1 TRBJ1-1 TRBV5-4 . CASSPKTGADTEAFF TGTGCCAGCAGCCCCAAAACAGGGGCGGACACTGAAGCTTTCTTT
TRBD1 TRBJ2-5 TRBV5-8 . CASSGTGGDWETQYF TGTGCCAGCAGCGGGACAGGGGGCGATTGGGAGACCCAGTACTTC
. TRBJ1-2 TRBV7-2 . CASSLRRDMEGYTF TGTGCCAGCAGCCTCCGCCGGGACATGGAGGGCTACACCTTC
TRBD2 TRBJ2-5 TRBV7-8 few CASSFYLAGGQETQYF TGTGCCAGCAGCTTCTATTTAGCGGGGGGGCAGGAGACCCAGTACTTC
. TRBJ1-5 TRBV6-5 . CASSPTRTNQPQHF TGTGCCAGCAGTCCTACCCGGACTAATCAGCCCCAGCATTTT
TRBD1 TRBJ1-6 TRBV5-4 . CASSKDGTGGLRNSPLHF TGTGCCAGCAGCAAAGACGGGACAGGGGGCCTGAGAAATTCACCCCTCCACTTT
TRBD1 TRBJ1-1 TRBV19 . CASTPGQGAVTEAFF TGTGCCAGTACCCCGGGACAGGGGGCAGTCACTGAAGCTTTCTTT
TRBD1 TRBJ1-4 TRBV19 . CASSMRETGTANEKLFF TGTGCCAGTAGTATGCGTGAAACCGGGACAGCGAATGAAAAACTGTTTTTT
. TRBJ1-1 TRBV19 . CASSQVGRGTFF .
. TRBJ1-1 TRBV10-3 few CAIRAWTANTEAFF TGTGCCATCAGGGCTTGGACAGCGAACACTGAAGCTTTCTTT
. TRBJ1-2 TRBV6-1 . CASSDVAKNGYTF TGTGCCAGCAGTGATGTAGCAAAGAATGGCTACACCTTC
TRBD1 TRBJ2-2 TRBV9 . CASSPRDRGWTGELFF TGTGCCAGCAGCCCTCGGGACAGGGGGTGGACCGGGGAGCTGTTTTTT
. TRBJ1-3 TRBV20-1 . CSASGGSGNTIYF TGCAGTGCTAGTGGCGGCTCTGGAAACACCATATATTTT
TRBD1 TRBJ1-1 TRBV7-9 . CASSPPGQGGQAFF TGTGCCAGCAGCCCCCCAGGACAGGGGGGGCAAGCTTTCTTT
. TRBJ1-1 TRBV14 . CASSQDWSTEAFF TGTGCCAGCAGCCAAGACTGGAGTACTGAAGCTTTCTTT
TRBD1 TRBJ1-3 TRBV5-5 . CASSSGTALIWHF TGTGCCAGCAGCTCGGGGACAGCGCTAATCTGGCATTTT
TRBD1 TRBJ1-2 TRBV6-6 few CASSRQGQDGYTF TGTGCCAGCAGTAGACAGGGGCAGGATGGCTACACCTTC
. TRBJ1-6 TRBV6-1 . CASSDGTINSPLHF TGTGCCAGCAGTGACGGGACAATTAATTCACCCCTCCACTTT
. TRBJ1-5 TRBV28 . CASSLGGRNGNQPQHF TGTGCCAGCAGTTTAGGTGGCAGGAACGGCAATCAGCCCCAGCATTTT
. TRBJ1-5 TRBV28 few CASSLWGGYQPQHF TGTGCCAGCAGTTTATGGGGGGGGTATCAGCCCCAGCATTTT
. TRBJ2-1 TRBV7-2 . CASSLWGQGGPLEQFF TGTGCCAGCAGCTTATGGGGGCAGGGGGGCCCCCTGGAGCAGTTCTTC
. TRBJ1-1 TRBV11-2 . CASSLGTGAPEAFF TGTGCCAGCAGCTTAGGGACGGGAGCGCCTGAAGCTTTCTTT
TRBD1 TRBJ2-2 TRBV19 . CASSRDRGRHTGELFF TGTGCCAGTAGTAGGGACAGGGGGCGACACACCGGGGAGCTGTTTTTT
. TRBJ1-1 TRBV5-6 . CASSLVAGTEAFF TGTGCCAGCAGCTTGGTGGCAGGAACTGAAGCTTTCTTT
. TRBJ2-5 TRBV11-3 . CASSPHRGQETQYF TGTGCCAGCAGCCCGCATCGCGGGCAAGAGACCCAGTACTTC
TRBD1 TRBJ2-5 TRBV5-8 . CASSDRGYQETQYF TGTGCCAGCAGCGACAGGGGATATCAAGAGACCCAGTACTTC
TRBD1 TRBJ1-6 TRBV6-5 . CASGTGIGSPLHF TGTGCCAGCGGGACAGGGATTGGGTCACCCCTCCACTTT
TRBD1 TRBJ1-2 TRBV12-3/TRBV12-4 . CASSATGDGYTF TGTGCCAGCAGTGCAACAGGGGATGGCTACACCTTC
. TRBJ1-2 TRBV19 . CASSIGETRGYTF TGTGCCAGTAGTATAGGAGAGACACGTGGCTACACCTTC
. TRBJ1-1 TRBV12-5 . CASGQGAEAFF TGTGCTAGTGGGCAGGGTGCTGAAGCTTTCTTT